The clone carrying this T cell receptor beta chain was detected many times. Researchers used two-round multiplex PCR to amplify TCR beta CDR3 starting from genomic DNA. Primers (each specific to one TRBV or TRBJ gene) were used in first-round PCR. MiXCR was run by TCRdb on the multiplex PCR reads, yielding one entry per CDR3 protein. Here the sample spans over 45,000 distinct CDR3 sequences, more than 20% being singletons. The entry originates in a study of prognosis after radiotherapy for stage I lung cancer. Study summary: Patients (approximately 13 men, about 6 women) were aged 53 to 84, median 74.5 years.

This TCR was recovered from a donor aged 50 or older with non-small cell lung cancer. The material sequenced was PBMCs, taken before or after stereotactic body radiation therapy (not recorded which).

The CDR3 DNA is TGCGCCAGCAGCCCGGGTGTGACAGGGGGTTCACCCCTCCACTTT. Translation: CASSPGVTGGSPLHF. This chain uses TRBV5-1 with TRBJ1-6, with 9 bases identical to TRBD1. V lost 4 bases to trimming and J lost 9 bases; unmatched junction nucleotides: 8. The germline V gene has CDR1 SGHRS and CDR2 YFSETQ. The CDR3 runs 15 residues.